The sequence of this TCR beta chain was determined in a study of OX40 agonist ivuxolimab in advanced cancers. The overall study: The study gave patients intravenous ivuxolimab at 0.01 to 10 mg/kg every 2 weeks. One patient with hepatocellular carcinoma and two with cutaneous melanoma, three in all, had partial responses.

As concerns this clone: Its specificity is not known.

Method: immunoSEQ multiplex PCR; TCRdb's copy keeps in-frame clones and lacks some. The sample holds about 48,000 clones; around 89% are singletons and the top ten take 11%. Study conclusions and caveats: Near-lowest levels of clonal expansion characterized partial responders at 0.1-3.0 mg/kg.

The sequence came from an adult with an advanced solid tumor such as melanoma, head and neck, liver or kidney cancer. Sequenced material: CD4+ or CD8+ T cells sorted from blood, taken in a trial of the OX40 agonist ivuxolimab.

The CDR3 reads CASSLGQRTDTQYF. CDR3 coding DNA: TGCGCCAGCAGCTTGGGACAGCGCACAGATACGCAGTATTTT. The V call is TRBV5-1, the J call TRBJ2-3, with D possibly matching TRBD1 (5 bases). Trimming left V 0 bases short and J 1 base short, with 6 bases between. The CDR3 contains 14 residues. Per germline, CDR1 SGHRS and CDR2 YFSETQ. Full variable domain (rest looked up from reference TRBV5-1 and TRBJ2-3): KAGVTQTPRYLIKTRGQQVTLSCSPISGHRSVSWYQQTPGQGLQFLFEYFSETQRNKGNFPGRFSGRQFSNSRSEMNVSTLELGDSALYLCASSLGQRTDTQYFGPGTRLTVL.